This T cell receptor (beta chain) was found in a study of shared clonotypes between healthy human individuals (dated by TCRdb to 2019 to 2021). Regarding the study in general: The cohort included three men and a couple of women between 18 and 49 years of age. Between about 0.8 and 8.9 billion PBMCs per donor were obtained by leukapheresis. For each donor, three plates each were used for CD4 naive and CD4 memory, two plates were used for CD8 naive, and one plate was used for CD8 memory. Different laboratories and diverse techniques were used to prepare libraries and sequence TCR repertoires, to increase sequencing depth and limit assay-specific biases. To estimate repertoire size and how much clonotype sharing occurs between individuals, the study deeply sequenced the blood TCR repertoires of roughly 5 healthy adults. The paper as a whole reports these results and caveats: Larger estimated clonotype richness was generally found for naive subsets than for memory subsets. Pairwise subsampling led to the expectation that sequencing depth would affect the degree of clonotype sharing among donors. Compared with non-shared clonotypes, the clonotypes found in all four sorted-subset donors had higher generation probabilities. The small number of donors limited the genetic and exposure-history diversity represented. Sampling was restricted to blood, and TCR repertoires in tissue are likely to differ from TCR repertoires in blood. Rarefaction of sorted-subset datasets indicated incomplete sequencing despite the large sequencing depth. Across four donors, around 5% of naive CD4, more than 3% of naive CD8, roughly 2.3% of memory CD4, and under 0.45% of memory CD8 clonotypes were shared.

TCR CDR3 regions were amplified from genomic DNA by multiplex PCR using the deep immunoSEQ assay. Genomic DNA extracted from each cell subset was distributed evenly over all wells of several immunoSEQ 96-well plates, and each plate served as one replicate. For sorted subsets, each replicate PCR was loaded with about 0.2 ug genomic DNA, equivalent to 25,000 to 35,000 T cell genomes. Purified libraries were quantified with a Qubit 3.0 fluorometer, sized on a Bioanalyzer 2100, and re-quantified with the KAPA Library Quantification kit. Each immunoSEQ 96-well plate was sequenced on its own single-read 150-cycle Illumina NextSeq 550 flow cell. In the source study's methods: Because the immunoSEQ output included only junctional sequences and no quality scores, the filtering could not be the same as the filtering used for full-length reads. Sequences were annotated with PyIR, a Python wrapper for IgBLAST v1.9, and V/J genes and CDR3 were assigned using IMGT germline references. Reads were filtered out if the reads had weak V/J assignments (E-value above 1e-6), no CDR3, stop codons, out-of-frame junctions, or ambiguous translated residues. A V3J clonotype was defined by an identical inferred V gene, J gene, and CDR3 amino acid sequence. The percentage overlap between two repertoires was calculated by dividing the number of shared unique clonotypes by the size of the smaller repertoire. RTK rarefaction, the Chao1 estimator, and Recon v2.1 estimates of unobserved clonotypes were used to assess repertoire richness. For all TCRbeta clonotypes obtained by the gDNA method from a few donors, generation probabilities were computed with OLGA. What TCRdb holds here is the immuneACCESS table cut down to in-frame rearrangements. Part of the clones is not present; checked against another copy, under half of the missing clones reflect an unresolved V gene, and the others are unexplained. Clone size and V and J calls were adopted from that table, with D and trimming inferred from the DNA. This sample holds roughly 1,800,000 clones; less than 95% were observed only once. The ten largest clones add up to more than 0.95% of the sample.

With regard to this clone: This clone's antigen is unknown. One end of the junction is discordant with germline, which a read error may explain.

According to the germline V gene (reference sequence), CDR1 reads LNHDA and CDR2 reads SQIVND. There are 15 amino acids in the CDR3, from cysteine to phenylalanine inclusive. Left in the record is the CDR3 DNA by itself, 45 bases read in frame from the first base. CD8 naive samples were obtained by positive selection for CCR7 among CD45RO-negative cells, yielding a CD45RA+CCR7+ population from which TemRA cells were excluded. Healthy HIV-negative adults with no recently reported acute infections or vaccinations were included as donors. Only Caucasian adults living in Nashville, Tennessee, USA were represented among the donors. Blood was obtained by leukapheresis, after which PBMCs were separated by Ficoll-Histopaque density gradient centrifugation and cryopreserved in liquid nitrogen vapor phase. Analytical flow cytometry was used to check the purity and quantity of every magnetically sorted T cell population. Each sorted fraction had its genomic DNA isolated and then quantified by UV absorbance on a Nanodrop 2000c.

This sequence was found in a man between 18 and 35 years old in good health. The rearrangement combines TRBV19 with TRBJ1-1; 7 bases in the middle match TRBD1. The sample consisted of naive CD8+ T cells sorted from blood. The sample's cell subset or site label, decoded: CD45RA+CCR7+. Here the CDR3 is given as CASSVEQGLNTEAFF. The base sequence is TGTGCCAGTAGTGTAGAACAGGGGTTGAACACTGAAGCTTTCTTT.